Following are 6 T cell receptor beta chains from one sample sequenced in a study of molecular identifiers for immune sequencing clone quantification. TCRdb called the PCR reads again in MiXCR, with one record for every CDR3 protein. The sample has about 510,000 distinct CDR3 sequences, roughly a fifth seen once; the top ten hold approximately 0.8%. Sequencing used naive CD8+ T cells from blood, with Jurkat cell RNA spiked in. Subset noted: FACS-sorted CD8+CD4-CCR7+CD45RA+ naive T cells. The source is a human donor in good health. Some libraries in this study had Jurkat cell RNA spiked in.

The CDR3 DNA is TGTGCCAGCAGCCGCGAGACAGACGAGCAGTACTTC. Its translation is CASSRETDEQYF. The chain has TRBV13 and TRBJ2-7, with D possibly matching TRBD1 (5 bases). Between the trimmed V and J ends, which lost 5 bases and 5 bases, there was a span of 10 bases. CDR3 length equals 12 residues. The germline V gene encodes CDR1 PRHDT and CDR2 FYEKMQ (reference sequence).

This clonotype was found a few times. The genes are TRBV9 and TRBJ2-3, with 11 bases identical to TRBD2. V was pared by 7 bases and J by 2 bases, with 3 bases of the junction left unmatched. CDR3 length: 14 amino acids. CDR1 and CDR2 (germline): SGDLS, YYNGEE. The chain's CDR3 is CASQLAGDTDTQYF. The CDR3 DNA reads as TGTGCCAGCCAACTAGCGGGGGACACAGATACGCAGTATTTT.

On this clonotype: A much larger clonotype is one base distant, so this may be a read error. The chain employs TRBV6-2 or TRBV6-3 and TRBJ2-3, with D possibly being TRBD1 or TRBD2 (5 bases each). Germline CDR1 MNHEY, CDR2 SVGEGT. This CDR3 has 16 residues. CDR3 DNA sequence: TGTGCCAGCAGTGGCGATGTCTACGGGACCACAGGTACGCAGTATTTT. Amino acid sequence: CASSGDVYGTTGTQYF.

Of note for this clonotype: A much larger clone lies one base from this, so it may be a read error. V gene TRBV12-3 or TRBV12-4 combines with J gene TRBJ2-3, with a weak D call TRBD2 (7 bases). The CDR3 length is 12 residues. In nucleotides, the CDR3 is TGTGCCGACGGGGGGCAGGTAGATATGCAGTATTTT. It encodes CADGGQVDMQYF.

The V and J genes are TRBV12-5 and TRBJ1-2; D gene unclear. This CDR3 comprises 14 residues. Germline CDR1 and CDR2: LGHNT and FRNRAP. V lost 6 bases, J lost 0 bases, and 11 bases lay in between. CDR3 nucleotide sequence: TGTGCTAGTGGATACGCGGGGTCTAACTATGGCTACACCTTC. This translates into CASGYAGSNYGYTF. Drawing the rest from reference TRBV12-5 and TRBJ1-2, the complete variable domain is DARVTQTPRHKVTEMGQEVTMRCQPILGHNTVFWYRQTMMQGLELLAYFRNRAPLDDSGMPKDRFSAEMPDATLATLKIQPSEPRDSAVYFCASGYAGSNYGYTFGSGTRLTVV.

This clonotype has a count of ten or more. This sequence joins TRBV4-1 and TRBJ2-4, with a weak D call TRBD1 (5 bases). Trimming took 0 bases from V and 5 from J, leaving 8 bases between them. The V gene's germline CDR1 is MGHRA and CDR2 YSYEKL. The CDR3 length is 14 residues. CDR3 bases: TGCGCCAGCAGCCAAGAAGGGGTCGAAAACATTCAGTACTTC. Translated, it gives CASSQEGVENIQYF.